Shown below are 4 T cell receptor beta chains from a single sample sequenced in a study of tumor-infiltrating lymphocytes in oesophageal squamous cell carcinoma. From the PCR reads, TCRdb called clonotypes with MiXCR, one entry per CDR3 protein. This sample carries roughly 14,000 distinct CDR3 sequences, roughly 50% of them seen once, and the ten largest clones take 14%. Sequencing was carried out using blood. The receptors originated from a male donor with esophageal squamous cell carcinoma.

This clonotype was observed many times. The chain joins TRBV5-1 to TRBJ1-1, with D uncertain. The germline gives CDR1 SGHRS, CDR2 YFSETQ. V lost 0 bases to trimming and J lost 2 bases, with 8 bases between them. This CDR3 is 14 amino acids long. CDR3 DNA sequence: TGCGCCAGCAGCTTGGAAGCTTTCAACACTGAAGCTTTCTTT. Amino acid sequence: CASSLEAFNTEAFF. Combining the CDR3 with reference TRBV5-1 and TRBJ1-1 gives the whole variable domain KAGVTQTPRYLIKTRGQQVTLSCSPISGHRSVSWYQQTPGQGLQFLFEYFSETQRNKGNFPGRFSGRQFSNSRSEMNVSTLELGDSALYLCASSLEAFNTEAFFGQGTRLTVV.

The gene calls are TRBV7-3 and TRBJ2-3, with 12 bases lining up with TRBD2. The CDR3 spans 15 residues. The germline gives CDR1 SGHTA, CDR2 FQGTGA. The V gene end was trimmed by 6 bases and the J gene end by 6 bases; junction bases not matched to a gene: 7. Here the CDR3 DNA reads TGTGCCAGCAGTTCTAGCGGGGGGGCATGGGATACGCAGTATTTT. Amino acid sequence: CASSSSGGAWDTQYF.

This chain joins TRBV7-8 and TRBJ2-3; 11 bases align to TRBD2. Germline V gene lookup returns CDR1 SGHVS and CDR2 FQNEAQ. J was trimmed by 4 bases and V by 4 bases; bases with no gene match: 7. The CDR3 contains 16 residues. The DNA for the CDR3 is TGTGCCAGCAGCTCCAAAACTAGCGGGGGACCAGATACGCAGTATTTT. Translating gives CASSSKTSGGPDTQYF.

The table lists this clonotype with many counts. Since a much larger clone is just one base distant, this may be a read error. The chain joins TRBV10-2 to TRBJ2-1; D is undetermined. The J call may be mistaken, given a closer DNA end match to TRBJ2-7. The CDR3 runs to 13 residues. The germline V gene has CDR1 WSHSY and CDR2 SAAADI. The CDR3 sequence is CASSPLESDEQYF. CDR3 coding DNA: TGCGCCAGCAGCCCCTTGGAGAGCGATGAGCAGTACTTC.